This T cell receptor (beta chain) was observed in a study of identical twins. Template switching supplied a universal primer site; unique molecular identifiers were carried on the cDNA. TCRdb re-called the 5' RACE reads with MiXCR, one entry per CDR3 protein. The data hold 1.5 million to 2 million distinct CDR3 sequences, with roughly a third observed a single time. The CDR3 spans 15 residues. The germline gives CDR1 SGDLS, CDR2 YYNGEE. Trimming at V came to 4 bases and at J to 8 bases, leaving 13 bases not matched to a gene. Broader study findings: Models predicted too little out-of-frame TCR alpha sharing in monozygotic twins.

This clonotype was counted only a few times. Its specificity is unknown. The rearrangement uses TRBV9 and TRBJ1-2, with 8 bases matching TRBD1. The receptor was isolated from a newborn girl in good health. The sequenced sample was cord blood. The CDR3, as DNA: TGTGCCAGCAGCCCAGTTGGGACAGGCTGGGAGGGCTACACCTTC. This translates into CASSPVGTGWEGYTF.